The present entry profiles one TCR beta chain with its context. A single count supports this clonotype. Which antigen it targets is not known. The CDR3 has 14 amino acids, counting the end cysteine and phenylalanine. The protein alone is recorded here. The germline V gene (reference sequence) gives CDR1 as PRHDT and CDR2 as FYEKMQ. Reading the label with the study, this specimen's time point is: major or complete molecular response after front-line TKI therapy. Roughly 16 CML patients made up the patient cohort, and matched post-remission samples were retrieved for a subset of those patients. Library preparation used bulk RNA-seq. The TruSeq Stranded RNA sample prep kit was used to generate libraries of poly-A-enriched mRNA from an input of approximately 0.9 ug total RNA. Paired-end sequencing was performed on a HiSeq 2500, with each sample sequenced in triplicate. RNA-seq read length was 125 nucleotides per mate. The study's own analysis went as follows. Reads were trimmed and aligned to hg38 using STAR v2.7, and quality control was done with FASTQC, RSeQC and multiqc. Salmon 0.14.1 was used to quantify gene expression levels as transcripts per million (TPM). The results of principal component analysis suggested that neither trial, library batch, sequencing batch, treatment regimen nor sex drove the transcriptomic profiles. TCRdb reprocessed the reads and assigns one entry to each CDR3 protein sequence, leaving out DNA. The V and J calls come from TCRdb's annotation, not from the publication. The sample table records 150 or so distinct CDR3 sequences; roughly 98% of these occur just once. The ten largest clones take up roughly 8% of the sample.

This sample is part of a study of alternative splicing in chronic myeloid leukemia remission (dated by TCRdb to about 2020). Concerning the study at large: Remission specimens from the trials were collected at major or complete molecular response, at 12 or 24 months of TKI therapy. RNA sequencing was used to profile peripheral blood taken from chronic-phase CML patients both at diagnosis and at remission, and those profiles were then compared against healthy donors. The RESIST (imatinib), ENESTxtnd (nilotinib) and PINNACLE (nilotinib plus pegylated interferon) trials supplied nine diagnostic specimens along with matched remission specimens. The median age was approximately 54 years at diagnosis, 56 to 70 at remission and less than 40 for the healthy controls. For the trials, the diagnostic specimens consisted of total leukocytes from peripheral blood that had been collected in EDTA. The French Persistem study supplied nine CML samples, of which seven were diagnostic and two were matched remission samples. The female/male split was 11/5 for diagnosis samples, 8/3 for remission samples and 2/4 for controls. Total RNA was extracted with Trizol from peripheral blood mononuclear cells of diagnosis, remission and control samples.

What the study reported, not specific to this receptor: Strong differences in blood cell composition were observed between timepoints, with a shift from myeloid progenitor enrichment at diagnosis to mature lymphoid enrichment at remission. At remission, blood cell composition was reshaped to resemble that of the lymphoid cell-enriched normal controls.

This specimen was PBMCs or total blood leukocytes (not recorded which), taken during remission. This TCR was recovered from an adult with chronic myeloid leukemia. The V gene is TRBV13 and the J gene is TRBJ2-7; TCRdb's D call of TRBD2 is untestable without DNA. The CDR3 amino acid sequence is: CASGTRGLMYEQYF.